The clone carrying this T cell receptor beta chain has a single count. The antigen remains undetermined. The primer mix had 60 Vbeta and 13 Jbeta primers. Method: immunoSEQ multiplex PCR; TCRdb's copy keeps in-frame clones and lacks some. Of around 140,000 clones in the sample, around 82% were seen once. The entry originates in a study of cytomegalovirus exposure and HLA in healthy donors. The overall study: Genotyping of some 400 donors showed that around 85% belonged to the Caucasian-associated ancestry cluster. Whole-study findings and limits: Productive status was seen about 90% or about 30% of the time for most TCR beta V segments in an earlier analysis.

The sequenced sample was PBMCs. The receptor comes from a man aged 18-30 years in good health and CMV-seropositive.

DNA of the CDR3: TGTGCCAGCAGTCGCGGACAGGGGATAGATGAGCAGTTCTTC. Translated: CASSRGQGIDEQFF. This rearrangement joins TRBV27 to TRBJ2-1; 9 positions match TRBD1. Germline V gene data show CDR1 as MNHEY and CDR2 as SMNVEV (reference sequence). The ends lost 5 bases at V and 8 bases at J; junction bases unmatched: 7. This CDR3 is 14 amino acids long.